The 18 T cell receptor beta chains in this list originate from one sample, sequenced in a study of cytomegalovirus exposure and HLA in healthy donors. In the PCR, 60 Vbeta and 13 Jbeta primers were used. Clones were sequenced by immunoSEQ multiplex PCR, and TCRdb holds only the in-frame ones, with some missing. The sample records around 140,000 clones, 60% to 85% being singletons. The specimen sequenced was PBMCs. The receptor set was obtained from a man aged 40-49 years in good health and CMV-seropositive.

The chain has TRBV14 and TRBJ1-6; 9 nucleotides match TRBD1. J gave up 2 bases and V 2 bases, and 13 bases lay outside the gene matches. The germline V gene has CDR1 SGHDN and CDR2 FVKESK. This CDR3 has 20 amino acids. The CDR3 coding sequence is TGTGCCAGCAGCCAACACCACCGGGACAGGGATTCCACCTATAATTCACCCCTCCACTTT. Translated, it gives CASSQHHRDRDSTYNSPLHF.

The rearrangement links TRBV7-2 to TRBJ2-2; perhaps TRBD2 as D (6 bases). The CDR3 loop spans 17 amino acids. Germline assignment: CDR1 SGHTA and CDR2 FQGNSA. Trimming stripped 1 base from V and 0 bases from J, with 12 bases between. In DNA, the CDR3 is TGTGCCAGCAGCTTAGAGGCCGGGAGATCGAACACCGGGGAGCTGTTTTTT. This encodes CASSLEAGRSNTGELFF.

V gene TRBV19 combines with J gene TRBJ2-1; D is perhaps TRBD2 (6 bases). CDR1 LNHDA and CDR2 SQIVND come from the germline V gene (reference sequence). The V gene lost 5 bases and the J gene lost 6 bases, with 17 bases spanning the gap. The CDR3 spans 15 residues. CDR3 region: CASSEGGKLFNEQFF. The CDR3 bases are TGTGCCAGTAGTGAAGGCGGGAAACTCTTCAATGAGCAGTTCTTC.

This rearrangement joins TRBV5-1 to TRBJ1-1, with D tentatively TRBD1 (6 bases). The CDR3 is 16 amino acids. Germline values: CDR1 SGHRS, CDR2 YFSETQ. V was shortened by 0 bases and J by 3 bases, with 15 bases between the two germline ends. CDR3 in DNA: TGCGCCAGCAGCTTGGGGTCCGGGGGGCTAGACACTGAAGCTTTCTTT. Protein product: CASSLGSGGLDTEAFF.

CDR3 amino acids: CATAWGQGAGNTIYF. The CDR3 DNA follows: TGTGCCACCGCCTGGGGACAGGGGGCGGGAAACACCATATATTTT. This chain joins TRBV15 and TRBJ1-3; 12 nucleotides align to TRBD1. CDR1 is LNHNV and CDR2 is YYDKDF in the germline V gene (reference sequence). The CDR3 loop spans 15 amino acids. V shed 8 bases and J 4 bases; nucleotides not matched to a gene: 6. Variable domain in full (rest from reference TRBV15 and TRBJ1-3): DAMVIQNPRYQVTQFGKPVTLSCSQTLNHNVMYWYQQKSSQAPKLLFHYYDKDFNNEADTPDNFQSRRPNTSFCFLDIRSPGLGDTAMYLCATAWGQGAGNTIYFGEGSWLTVV.

This chain links TRBV6-4 with TRBJ2-1; 11 nucleotides align to TRBD2. Germline assignment: CDR1 MRHNA and CDR2 SNTAGT. The junction had 4 bases not matched to a gene; V was cut back by 3 bases and J by 6 bases. This CDR3 is built from 15 residues. The CDR3, as DNA: TGTGCCAGCAGTGAAGGGACTAGCGGAGTCAATGAGCAGTTCTTC. The encoded protein is CASSEGTSGVNEQFF.

The chain employs TRBV19 and TRBJ2-2, with 7 positions matching TRBD1. Germline trimming cut 4 bases from V and 6 bases from J; bases unmatched to any gene: 2. Germline CDR1 reads LNHDA; CDR2 reads SQIVND (reference sequence). This CDR3 comprises 13 residues. CDR3 amino acids: CASSKGAAGELFF. In nucleotides, the CDR3 is TGTGCCAGTAGTAAGGGGGCTGCCGGGGAGCTGTTTTTT. The variable domain in full, with the rest retrieved from reference TRBV19 and TRBJ2-2, is DGGITQSPKYLFRKEGQNVTLSCEQNLNHDAMYWYRQDPGQGLRLIYYSQIVNDFQKGDIAEGYSVSREKKESFPLTVTSAQKNPTAFYLCASSKGAAGELFFGEGSRLTVL.

V is TRBV27 and J is TRBJ2-3; the D is unclear. This CDR3 has 13 residues. Germline V gives CDR1 MNHEY, CDR2 SMNVEV (reference sequence). The V end lost 6 bases, the J end lost 1 base, and 8 bases lay between the germline ends. The CDR3 loop reads CASRVSGTDTQYF. As DNA, the CDR3 is TGTGCCAGCAGGGTGTCAGGCACAGATACGCAGTATTTT.

The rearrangement links TRBV7-9 to TRBJ2-7, with TRBD2 matching over 10 bases. CDR1 is SEHNR and CDR2 is FQNEAQ in the germline V gene (reference sequence). This CDR3 spans 14 amino acids. V dropped 6 bases and J dropped 2; count of bases not matched to a gene: 4. Here the CDR3 reads CASSLAGAPYEQYF. The DNA of the CDR3 is TGTGCCAGCAGTCTAGCGGGAGCTCCCTACGAGCAGTACTTC.

The J gene is TRBJ1-1, the V gene TRBV5-1; TRBD1 might be the D (6 bases). V lost 0 bases and J lost 2, with 14 bases in between. The CDR3 spans 16 residues. Looked up from germline, CDR1 is SGHRS and CDR2 is YFSETQ. CDR3 DNA: TGCGCCAGCAGCTTGGATACCGGGACACTTAACACTGAAGCTTTCTTT. Protein product: CASSLDTGTLNTEAFF.

The rearrangement uses TRBV6-6 and TRBJ2-5; D might be TRBD1 (6 bases). V was shortened by 8 bases and J by 2 bases, with 15 bases between the two germline ends. Germline-derived CDR1 and CDR2 are MNHNY and SVGAGI (reference sequence). The CDR3 runs 14 residues. The CDR3 sequence: CASRERTAQETQYF. CDR3 in DNA: TGTGCCAGCCGGGAAAGGACAGCTCAAGAGACCCAGTACTTC.

The chain carries TRBV9 and TRBJ2-3, with 7 nucleotides matching TRBD1. Germline lookup yields CDR1 SGDLS and CDR2 YYNGEE. This CDR3 has 13 amino acids. J lost 0 bases, V lost 5 bases, and 0 bases had no gene match. The CDR3 DNA sequence: TGTGCCAGCAGGGGACAGAGCACAGATACGCAGTATTTT. It specifies CASRGQSTDTQYF.

The chain combines TRBV7-8 with TRBJ2-7, with a tentative D call TRBD2 (6 bases). There are 14 residues in the CDR3. V was shortened by 1 base and J by 0 bases, with 7 bases between the two germline ends. Germline CDR1 reads SGHVS; CDR2 reads FQNEAQ. In nucleotides, the CDR3 is TGTGCCAGCAGCTTAGGGGGGGACTCCTACGAGCAGTACTTC. This codes for CASSLGGDSYEQYF.

The V call is TRBV5-4, the J call TRBJ1-5, with D possibly TRBD1 on 5 matching bases. CDR1 and CDR2 from the germline V gene are SGHNT and YYREEE (reference sequence). CDR3 length equals 14 residues. V was shortened by 2 bases and J by 7 bases, with 13 bases between the two germline ends. CDR3 coding DNA: TGTGCCAGCAGCTTTTCGGGCAGGGCACAGCCCCAGCATTTT. Amino acid sequence: CASSFSGRAQPQHF.

This rearrangement joins TRBV5-4 to TRBJ1-3; a weak D match, TRBD1 (5 bases). Germline V gene lookup returns CDR1 SGHNT and CDR2 YYREEE (reference sequence). The CDR3 length is 16 residues. V was shortened by 4 bases and J by 0 bases, with 14 bases between the two germline ends. CDR3 sequence: CASSRGTDSSGNTIYF. The DNA for the CDR3 is TGTGCCAGCAGCCGCGGGACTGACAGCTCTGGAAACACCATATATTTT.

This sequence joins TRBV7-3 and TRBJ2-1; 7 bases are a match to TRBD2. V shed 5 bases, J shed 3 bases, and the junction held 10 bases outside the gene matches. Germline V gene data show CDR1 as SGHTA and CDR2 as FQGTGA. The CDR3 has 16 amino acids. In DNA form, the CDR3 reads TGTGCCAGCAGCCTATCCGGGACTACCGACTACAATGAGCAGTTCTTC. Translation gives CASSLSGTTDYNEQFF.

This clone was seen a single time. V and J are TRBV19 and TRBJ2-1; TRBD1 matches 9 bases. The V gene's germline CDR1 is LNHDA and CDR2 SQIVND (reference sequence). This CDR3 region has 16 residues. V was clipped by 5 bases and J by 5 bases; unmatched bases: 10. The CDR3 DNA reads TGTGCCAGTAGTCTTATCTCCGGGACAGGGAACAATGAGCAGTTCTTC. The encoded protein is CASSLISGTGNNEQFF.

The chain carries TRBV2 and TRBJ2-6; 7 positions agree with TRBD1. The CDR3 contains 16 residues. V shed 7 bases and J 0 bases; nucleotides not matched to a gene: 6. Germline CDR1 SNHLY, CDR2 FYNNEI. DNA of the CDR3: TGTGCCAGCAACCGGGACAGCATCTCTGGGGCCAACGTCCTGACTTTC. Encoded protein: CASNRDSISGANVLTF.